This T cell receptor beta chain was captured by sequencing in a study of blood T cells in healthy people across ages. This CDR3 spans 14 amino acids. The V and J ends lost 3 bases and 2 bases respectively, with 9 bases between them. Germline V gene sequence: CDR1 MNHEY, CDR2 SMNVEV (reference sequence). A second PCR of 7 to 11 cycles used a sample-barcoded 5' primer and a J-beta primer mix. TCRdb re-analysed the 5' RACE reads in MiXCR, keeping a single row per CDR3 protein. The table has hundreds of thousands of distinct CDR3 sequences, 56% seen once; the top ten hold 25% to 30%. This sequence joins TRBV27 and TRBJ2-3; a weak D match, TRBD2 (6 bases). Sequenced sample: blood. The sequence derives from a man in his forties or fifties in good health. The CDR3 DNA follows: TGTGCCAGCAGTTTTGCGGGGTACACAGATACGCAGTATTTT. As protein: CASSFAGYTDTQYF.